This T cell receptor beta chain was sequenced in a study of PD-L1 blockade in urothelial cancer. This clone was seen only a few times. Time point meaning: pretreatment peripheral blood. Sequencing was performed with immunoSEQ multiplex PCR; in TCRdb, only in-frame clones are kept and a portion is missing. This sample carries approximately 79,000 clones, roughly 80% of them seen once, and the ten largest clones take 6.5% to 8%. This CDR3 spans 15 amino acids. CDR1 and CDR2 (germline): SGDLS, YYNGEE. V lost 4 bases, J lost 2 bases, and 15 bases lay in between. V usage is TRBV9 and J usage is TRBJ1-1, with D maybe TRBD1 (5 bases). This sequence was found in a man in his forties with urothelial cancer. Sequencing was performed on PBMCs, taken around atezolizumab (anti-PD-L1) treatment. CDR3 region: CASSLVPGGNTEAFF. As DNA, the CDR3 is TGTGCCAGCAGCTTAGTGCCCGGGGGAAACACTGAAGCTTTCTTT.